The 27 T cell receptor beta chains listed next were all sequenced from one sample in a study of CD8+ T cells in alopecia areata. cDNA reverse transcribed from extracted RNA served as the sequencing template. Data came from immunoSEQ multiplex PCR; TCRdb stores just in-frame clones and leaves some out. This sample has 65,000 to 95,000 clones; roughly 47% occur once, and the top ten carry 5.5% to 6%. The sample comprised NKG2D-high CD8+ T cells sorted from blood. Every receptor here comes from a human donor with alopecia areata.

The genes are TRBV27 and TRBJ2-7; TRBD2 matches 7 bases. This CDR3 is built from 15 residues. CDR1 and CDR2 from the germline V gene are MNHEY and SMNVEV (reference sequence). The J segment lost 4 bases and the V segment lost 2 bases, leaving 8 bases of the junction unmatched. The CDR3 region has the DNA TGTGCCAGCAGTTTAGGTCAGGGAGGGCCGTACGAGCAGTACTTC. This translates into CASSLGQGGPYEQYF.

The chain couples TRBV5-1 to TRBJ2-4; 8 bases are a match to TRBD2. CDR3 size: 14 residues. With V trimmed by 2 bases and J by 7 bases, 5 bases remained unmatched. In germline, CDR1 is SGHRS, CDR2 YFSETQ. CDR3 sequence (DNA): TGCGCCAGCAGCTTCGCGGGGGGCACTAACATTCAGTACTTC. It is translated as CASSFAGGTNIQYF.

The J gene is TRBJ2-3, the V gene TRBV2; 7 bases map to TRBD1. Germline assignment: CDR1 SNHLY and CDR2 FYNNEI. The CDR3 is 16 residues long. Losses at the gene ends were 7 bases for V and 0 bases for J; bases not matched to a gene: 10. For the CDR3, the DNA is TGTGCCAGCACGGTTGGGACAGAAGAGAGCACAGATACGCAGTATTTT. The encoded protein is CASTVGTEESTDTQYF.

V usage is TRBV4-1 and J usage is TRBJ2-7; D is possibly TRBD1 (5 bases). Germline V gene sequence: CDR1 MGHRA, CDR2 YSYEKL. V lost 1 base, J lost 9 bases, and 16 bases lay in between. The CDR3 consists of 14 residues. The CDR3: CASSQGQGRSGQYF. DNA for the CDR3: TGCGCCAGCAGCCAAGGGCAGGGTAGAAGTGGGCAGTACTTC.

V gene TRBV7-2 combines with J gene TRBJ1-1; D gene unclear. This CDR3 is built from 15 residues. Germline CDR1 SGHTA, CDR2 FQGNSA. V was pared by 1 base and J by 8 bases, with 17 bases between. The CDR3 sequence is CASSLDIGLPAEAFF. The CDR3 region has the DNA TGTGCCAGCAGCTTAGATATCGGGCTTCCAGCCGAAGCTTTCTTT.

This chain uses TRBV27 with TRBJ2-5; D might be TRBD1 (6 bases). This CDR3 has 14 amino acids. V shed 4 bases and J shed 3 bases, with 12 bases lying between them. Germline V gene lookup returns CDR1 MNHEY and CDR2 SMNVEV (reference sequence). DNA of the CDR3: TGTGCCAGCAGTTCTCGACAGGTAGAAGAGACCCAGTACTTC. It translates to CASSSRQVEETQYF.

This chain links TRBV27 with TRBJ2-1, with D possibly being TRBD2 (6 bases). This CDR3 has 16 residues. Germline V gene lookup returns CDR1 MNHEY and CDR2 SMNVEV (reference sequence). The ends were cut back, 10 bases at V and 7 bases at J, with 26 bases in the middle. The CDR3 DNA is TGTGCCACCGCGCCCGCAGGGTGGGAGGTGGGAAATGAGCAGTTCTTC. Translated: CATAPAGWEVGNEQFF.

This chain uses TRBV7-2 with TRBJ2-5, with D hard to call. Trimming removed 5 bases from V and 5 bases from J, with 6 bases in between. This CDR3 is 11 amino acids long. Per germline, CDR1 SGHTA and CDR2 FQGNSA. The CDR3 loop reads CASSPTETQYF. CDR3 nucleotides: TGTGCCAGCAGCCCAACGGAGACCCAGTACTTC.

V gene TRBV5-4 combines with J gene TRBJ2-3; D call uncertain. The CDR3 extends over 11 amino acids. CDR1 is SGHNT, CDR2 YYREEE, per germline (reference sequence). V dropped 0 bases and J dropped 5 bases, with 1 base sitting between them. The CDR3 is CASSLEDTQYF. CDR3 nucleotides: TGTGCCAGCAGCTTGGAAGATACGCAGTATTTT.

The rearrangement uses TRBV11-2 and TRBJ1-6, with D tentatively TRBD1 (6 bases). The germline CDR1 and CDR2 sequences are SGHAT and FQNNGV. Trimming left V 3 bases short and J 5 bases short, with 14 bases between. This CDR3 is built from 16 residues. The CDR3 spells CASSFGWDTDNSPLHF. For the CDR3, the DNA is TGTGCCAGCAGCTTCGGGTGGGACACCGATAATTCACCCCTCCACTTT.

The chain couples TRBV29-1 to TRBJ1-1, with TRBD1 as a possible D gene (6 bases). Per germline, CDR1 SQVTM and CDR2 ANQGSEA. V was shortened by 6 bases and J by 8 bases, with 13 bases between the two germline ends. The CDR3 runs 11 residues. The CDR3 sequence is CSVPTGPEAFF. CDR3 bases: TGCAGCGTCCCCACAGGGCCCGAAGCTTTCTTT.

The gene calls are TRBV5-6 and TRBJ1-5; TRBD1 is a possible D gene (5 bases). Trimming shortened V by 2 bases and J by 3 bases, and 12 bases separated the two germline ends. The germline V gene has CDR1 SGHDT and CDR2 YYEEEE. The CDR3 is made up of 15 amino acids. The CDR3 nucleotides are TGTGCCAGCAGCTTACAAGACAGAATCAATCAGCCCCAGCATTTT. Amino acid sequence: CASSLQDRINQPQHF.

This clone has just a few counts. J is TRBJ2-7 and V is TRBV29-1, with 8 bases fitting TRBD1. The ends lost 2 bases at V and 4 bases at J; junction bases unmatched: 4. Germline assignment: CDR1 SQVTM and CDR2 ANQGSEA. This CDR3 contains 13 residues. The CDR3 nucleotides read TGCAGCGTTGAATCGGACAGGGCTTACGAGCAGTACTTC. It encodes CSVESDRAYEQYF.

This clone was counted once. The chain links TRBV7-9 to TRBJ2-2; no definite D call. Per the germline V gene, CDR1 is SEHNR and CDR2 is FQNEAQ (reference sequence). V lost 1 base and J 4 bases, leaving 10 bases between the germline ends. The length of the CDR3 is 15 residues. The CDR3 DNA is TGTGCCAGCAGCTTAGTTTCCCAGGTCACCGGGGAGCTGTTTTTT. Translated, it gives CASSLVSQVTGELFF.

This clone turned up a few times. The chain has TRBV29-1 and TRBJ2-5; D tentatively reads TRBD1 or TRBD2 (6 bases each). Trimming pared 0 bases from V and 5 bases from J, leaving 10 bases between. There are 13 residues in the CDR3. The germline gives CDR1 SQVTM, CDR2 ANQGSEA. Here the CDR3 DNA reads TGCAGCGTTGAAGATCGAGGGGGGGAGACCCAGTACTTC. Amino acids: CSVEDRGGETQYF. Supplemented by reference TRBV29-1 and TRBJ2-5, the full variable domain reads SAVISQKPSRDICQRGTSLTIQCQVDSQVTMMFWYRQQPGQSLTLIATANQGSEATYESGFVIDKFPISRPNLTFSTLTVSNMSPEDSSIYLCSVEDRGGETQYFGPGTRLLVL.

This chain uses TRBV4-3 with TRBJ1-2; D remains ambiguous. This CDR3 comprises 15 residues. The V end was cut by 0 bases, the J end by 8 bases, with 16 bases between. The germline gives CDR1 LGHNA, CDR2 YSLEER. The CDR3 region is CASSQDPTARLGYTF. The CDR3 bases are TGCGCCAGCAGCCAAGACCCAACAGCTCGCCTGGGCTACACCTTC.

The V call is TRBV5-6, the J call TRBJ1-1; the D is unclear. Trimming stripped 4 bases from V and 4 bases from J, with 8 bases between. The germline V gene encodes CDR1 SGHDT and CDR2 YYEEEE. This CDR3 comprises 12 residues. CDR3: CASSPGSTEAFF. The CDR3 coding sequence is TGTGCCAGCAGCCCGGGGTCCACTGAAGCTTTCTTT.

The CDR3 nucleotides are TGTGCCAGCTCACCTCTAGCGGGGCTAGAGACCCAGTACTTC. It yields the protein CASSPLAGLETQYF. The rearrangement joins TRBV18 to TRBJ2-5, with TRBD2 identical over 9 bases. The CDR3 has 14 amino acids. The V segment lost 3 bases and the J segment 4 bases; nucleotides outside the gene matches: 3. The germline V gene has CDR1 KGHSH and CDR2 LQKENI.

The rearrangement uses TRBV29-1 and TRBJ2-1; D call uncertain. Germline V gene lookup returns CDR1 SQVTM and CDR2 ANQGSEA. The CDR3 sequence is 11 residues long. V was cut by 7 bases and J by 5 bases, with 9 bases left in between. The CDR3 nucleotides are TGCAGCGCGGACGGTGACAATGAGCAGTTCTTC. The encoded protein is CSADGDNEQFF.

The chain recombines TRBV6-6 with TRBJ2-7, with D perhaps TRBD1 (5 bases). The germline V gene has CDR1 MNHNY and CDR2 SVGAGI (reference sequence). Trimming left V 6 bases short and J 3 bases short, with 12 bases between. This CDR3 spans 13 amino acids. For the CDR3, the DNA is TGTGCCAGCAGCTCCCAGGGATTCTACGAGCAGTACTTC. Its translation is CASSSQGFYEQYF.

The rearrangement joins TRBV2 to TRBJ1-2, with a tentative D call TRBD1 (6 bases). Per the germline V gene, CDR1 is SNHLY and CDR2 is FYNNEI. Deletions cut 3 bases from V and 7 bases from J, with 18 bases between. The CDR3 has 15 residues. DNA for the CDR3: TGTGCCAGCAGTGAGAGGTCCAGGGACACGGGTGGCTACACCTTC. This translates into CASSERSRDTGGYTF.

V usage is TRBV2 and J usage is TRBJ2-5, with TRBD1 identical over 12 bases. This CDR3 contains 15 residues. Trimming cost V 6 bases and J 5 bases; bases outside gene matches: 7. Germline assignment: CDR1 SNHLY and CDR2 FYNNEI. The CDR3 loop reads CASSWGQGAVETQYF. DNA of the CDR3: TGTGCCAGCAGCTGGGGACAGGGGGCGGTGGAGACCCAGTACTTC. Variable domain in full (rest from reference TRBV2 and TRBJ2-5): EPEVTQTPSHQVTQMGQEVILRCVPISNHLYFYWYRQILGQKVEFLVSFYNNEISEKSEIFDDQFSVERPDGSNFTLKIRSTKLEDSAMYFCASSWGQGAVETQYFGPGTRLLVL.

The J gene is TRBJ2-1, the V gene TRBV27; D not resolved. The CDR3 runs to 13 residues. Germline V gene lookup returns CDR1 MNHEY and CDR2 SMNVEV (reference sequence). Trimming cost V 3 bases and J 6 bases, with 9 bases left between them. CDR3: CASSFGVGNEQFF. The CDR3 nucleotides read TGTGCCAGCAGTTTTGGGGTCGGCAATGAGCAGTTCTTC.

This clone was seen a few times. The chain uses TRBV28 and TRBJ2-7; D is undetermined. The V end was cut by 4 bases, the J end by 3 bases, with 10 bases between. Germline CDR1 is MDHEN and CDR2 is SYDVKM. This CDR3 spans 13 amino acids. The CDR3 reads CASSSNRFYEQYF. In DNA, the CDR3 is TGTGCCAGCAGTTCTAACCGCTTCTACGAGCAGTACTTC.

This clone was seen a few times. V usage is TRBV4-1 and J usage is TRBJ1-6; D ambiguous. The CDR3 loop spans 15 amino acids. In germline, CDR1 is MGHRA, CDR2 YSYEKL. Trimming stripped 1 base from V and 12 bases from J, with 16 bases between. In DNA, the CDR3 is TGCGCCAGCAGCCAAGTGGGCCCGGGGATTCAACCCCTCCACTTT. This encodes CASSQVGPGIQPLHF.

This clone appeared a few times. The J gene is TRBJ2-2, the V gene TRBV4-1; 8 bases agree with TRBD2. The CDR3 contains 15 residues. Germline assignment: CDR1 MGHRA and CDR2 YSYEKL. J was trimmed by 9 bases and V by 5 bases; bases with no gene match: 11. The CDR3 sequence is CASSVREGVPRELFF. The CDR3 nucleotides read TGCGCCAGCAGCGTCCGGGAGGGGGTACCCAGGGAGCTGTTTTTT.

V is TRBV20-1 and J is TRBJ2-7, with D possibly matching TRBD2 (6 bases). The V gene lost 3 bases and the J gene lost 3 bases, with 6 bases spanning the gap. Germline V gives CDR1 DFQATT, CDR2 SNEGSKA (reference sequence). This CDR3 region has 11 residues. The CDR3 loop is CSARGGYEQYF. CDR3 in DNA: TGCAGTGCTAGGGGAGGCTACGAGCAGTACTTC.